The present T cell receptor (beta chain) was sequenced within a study of control samples from healthy donors and cancer patients. The ends were cut back, 4 bases at V and 0 bases at J, with 16 bases in the middle. Germline assignment: CDR1 SNHLY and CDR2 FYNNEI. CDR3 length: 17 residues. The table came from immunoSEQ multiplex PCR; TCRdb's copy has only in-frame clones and leaves some out. The data show under 150,000 clones, around 89% seen once. The rearrangement uses TRBV2 and TRBJ1-3; unclear D gene. The sequence derives from a woman between 65 and 79 years old in good health. Material: blood. For the CDR3, the DNA is TGTGCCAGCAGTGGATCCGGGCCGGGAAGCTCTGGAAACACCATATATTTT. As protein: CASSGSGPGSSGNTIYF.